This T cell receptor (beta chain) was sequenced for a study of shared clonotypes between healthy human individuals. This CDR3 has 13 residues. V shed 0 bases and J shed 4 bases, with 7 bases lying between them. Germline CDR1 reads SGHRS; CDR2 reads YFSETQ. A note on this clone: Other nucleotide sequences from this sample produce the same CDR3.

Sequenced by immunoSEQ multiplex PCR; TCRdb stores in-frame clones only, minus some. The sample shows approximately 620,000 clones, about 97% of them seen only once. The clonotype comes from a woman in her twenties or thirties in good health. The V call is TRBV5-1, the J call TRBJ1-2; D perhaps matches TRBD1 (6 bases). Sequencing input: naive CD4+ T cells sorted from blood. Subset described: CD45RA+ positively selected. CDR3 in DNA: TGCGCCAGCAGCTTGGGGACAGTCTATGGCTACACCTTC. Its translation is CASSLGTVYGYTF.